Following are 26 T cell receptor beta chains from one sample sequenced in a study of OX40 agonist ivuxolimab in advanced cancers. The assay was immunoSEQ multiplex PCR, and TCRdb's table has in-frame clones only and misses some. The repertoire includes some 59,000 clones, 75% to 90% of them detected once, and 16% sits in the top ten. Specimen: CD4+ or CD8+ T cells sorted from blood, collected in a trial of the OX40 agonist ivuxolimab. These receptors all stem from an adult with an advanced solid tumor such as melanoma, head and neck, liver or kidney cancer.

The chain couples TRBV5-1 to TRBJ2-7, with a possible D match to TRBD2 (6 bases). V lost 2 bases to trimming and J lost 3 bases, with 12 bases between them. Germline V lookup: CDR1 SGHRS, CDR2 YFSETQ. The CDR3 consists of 14 residues. This CDR3 reads CASSFVPGGYEQYF. For the CDR3, the DNA is TGCGCCAGCAGCTTCGTCCCCGGGGGCTACGAGCAGTACTTC.

The CDR3 region is CASLTGTAYNSPLHF. The CDR3 nucleotides read TGTGCCAGCCTAACAGGGACGGCCTATAATTCACCCCTCCACTTT. The chain recombines TRBV2 with TRBJ1-6, with D perhaps matching TRBD1 (6 bases). Germline CDR1 SNHLY, CDR2 FYNNEI. This CDR3 has 15 amino acids. V was pared by 8 bases and J by 2 bases, with 13 bases between.

The rearrangement joins TRBV18 to TRBJ1-6; the match to TRBD1 covers 9 bases. The CDR3 has 16 amino acids. Germline CDR1 and CDR2: KGHSH and LQKENI. The J segment lost 9 bases and the V segment lost 1 base, leaving 7 bases of the junction unmatched. The DNA for the CDR3 is TGTGCCAGCTCACCACGTGAGGGACAGGGTGGTTCACCCCTCCACTTT. Translation gives CASSPREGQGGSPLHF. Full variable domain (outside the CDR3, taken from reference TRBV18 and TRBJ1-6): NAGVMQNPRHLVRRRGQEARLRCSPMKGHSHVYWYRQLPEEGLKFMVYLQKENIIDESGMPKERFSAEFPKEGPSILRIQQVVRGDSAAYFCASSPREGQGGSPLHFGNGTRLTVT.

This chain links TRBV6-5 with TRBJ2-5; TRBD2 aligns across 7 bases. With 6 bases clipped from V and 3 bases from J, the junction kept 7 bases outside the gene matches. Germline-derived CDR1 and CDR2 are MNHEY and SVGAGI. The CDR3 covers 14 residues. For the CDR3, the DNA is TGTGCCAGCAGGGGCCCTAGCGGTAAAGAGACCCAGTACTTC. It yields the protein CASRGPSGKETQYF.

The gene calls are TRBV5-6 and TRBJ1-2; D ambiguous. Trimming took off 0 bases at V and 5 bases at J, with 11 bases between the two ends. Germline values: CDR1 SGHDT, CDR2 YYEEEE. The CDR3 runs to 14 residues. CDR3 in amino acids: CASSLGEAIYGYTF. In nucleotides, the CDR3 is TGTGCCAGCAGCTTGGGTGAGGCTATTTATGGCTACACCTTC. Together with reference TRBV5-6 and TRBJ1-2, the CDR3 gives the full variable domain: DAGVTQSPTHLIKTRGQQVTLRCSPKSGHDTVSWYQQALGQGPQFIFQYYEEEERQRGNFPDRFSGHQFPNYSSELNVNALLLGDSALYLCASSLGEAIYGYTFGSGTRLTVV.

This chain links TRBV19 with TRBJ2-1; 9 nucleotides line up with TRBD2. CDR3 length: 15 amino acids. Germline-derived CDR1 and CDR2 are LNHDA and SQIVND (reference sequence). V shed 6 bases, J shed 0 bases, and the junction held 3 bases outside the gene matches. CDR3 in DNA: TGTGCCAGTAGGGCGGGAGGGCCCTCCTACAATGAGCAGTTCTTC. Amino acids: CASRAGGPSYNEQFF.

V and J are TRBV5-4 and TRBJ2-6, with D perhaps assigned TRBD1 or TRBD2 (5 bases each). The germline V gene encodes CDR1 SGHNT and CDR2 YYREEE (reference sequence). V lost 4 bases to trimming and J lost 0 bases, with 8 bases between them. The CDR3 covers 15 residues. The CDR3, as DNA: TGTGCCAGCAGCACTGGGGGCTCTGGGGCCAACGTCCTGACTTTC. Amino acid sequence: CASSTGGSGANVLTF.

The chain links TRBV18 to TRBJ2-1; TRBD2 matches at 8 bases. Germline V lookup: CDR1 KGHSH, CDR2 LQKENI. The CDR3 runs 18 residues. Unmatched junction bases numbered 19, after V lost 4 bases and J lost 8 bases. As DNA, the CDR3 is TGTGCCAGCTCACATAGGCGCAGCGGGAGCTTGGTTGGCGATGAGCAGTTCTTC. Residues: CASSHRRSGSLVGDEQFF. Complete variable domain (other parts from reference TRBV18 and TRBJ2-1): NAGVMQNPRHLVRRRGQEARLRCSPMKGHSHVYWYRQLPEEGLKFMVYLQKENIIDESGMPKERFSAEFPKEGPSILRIQQVVRGDSAAYFCASSHRRSGSLVGDEQFFGPGTRLTVL.

The rearrangement joins TRBV6-5 to TRBJ1-2; D call uncertain. Germline assignment: CDR1 MNHEY and CDR2 SVGAGI. The germline V and J ends were trimmed by 6 bases and 4 bases, with 18 bases remaining between them. This CDR3 comprises 15 residues. This chain's CDR3 is CASRDPGVLGYGYTF. The CDR3 DNA sequence: TGTGCCAGCAGGGACCCCGGGGTCCTTGGCTATGGCTACACCTTC.

The V call is TRBV28, the J call TRBJ1-1, with D unclear. CDR1 is MDHEN, CDR2 SYDVKM, per germline. With 5 bases removed from V and 2 bases from J, the gap between germline ends came to 12 bases. The CDR3 totals 14 residues. CDR3 loop: CASSPERYNTEAFF. CDR3 in DNA: TGTGCCAGCAGTCCTGAAAGGTATAACACTGAAGCTTTCTTT.

In this sample, this clone turned up a few times. The chain is built from TRBV7-2 and TRBJ2-7, with D unclear. V shed 4 bases and J shed 3 bases, with 10 bases lying between them. The CDR3 contains 13 residues. Germline CDR1 is SGHTA and CDR2 is FQGNSA. The CDR3 loop is CASSSRRRYEQYF. DNA for the CDR3: TGTGCCAGCAGCTCTCGACGACGCTACGAGCAGTACTTC. Combining the CDR3 with reference TRBV7-2 and TRBJ2-7 gives the whole variable domain GAGVSQSPSNKVTEKGKDVELRCDPISGHTALYWYRQSLGQGLEFLIYFQGNSAPDKSGLPSDRFSAERTGGSVSTLTIQRTQQEDSAVYLCASSSRRRYEQYFGPGTRLTVT.

This chain uses TRBV15 with TRBJ2-5; D perhaps matches TRBD1 (5 bases). CDR1 and CDR2 from the germline V gene are LNHNV and YYDKDF (reference sequence). The CDR3 loop spans 15 amino acids. Deletions cut 1 base from V and 5 bases from J, with 14 bases between. The CDR3 DNA is TGTGCCACCAGCAGAGGGGGTCAGGGAAGTGAGACCCAGTACTTC. Translating gives CATSRGGQGSETQYF.

In this sample, this clone turned up many times. This sample also contains other DNA sequences that code for the same CDR3. The chain recombines TRBV11-2 with TRBJ1-5; no definite D call. Germline assignment: CDR1 SGHAT and CDR2 FQNNGV. Trimming pared 0 bases from V and 3 bases from J, leaving 6 bases between. The CDR3 contains 14 residues. The CDR3 is CASSLDPNNQPQHF. CDR3 sequence (DNA): TGTGCCAGCAGCTTAGACCCGAACAATCAGCCCCAGCATTTT.

In its sample, this clone was seen once. V is TRBV11-2 and J is TRBJ2-1; D perhaps matches TRBD1 (5 bases). Germline V gene lookup returns CDR1 SGHAT and CDR2 FQNNGV. V was shortened by 5 bases and J by 9 bases, with 17 bases between the two germline ends. The CDR3 runs to 14 residues. The chain's CDR3 is CASSRIQGRAEQFF. The DNA for the CDR3 is TGTGCCAGCAGCCGGATCCAGGGTAGGGCTGAGCAGTTCTTC. Combining the CDR3 with reference TRBV11-2 and TRBJ2-1 gives the whole variable domain EAGVAQSPRYKIIEKRQSVAFWCNPISGHATLYWYQQILGQGPKLLIQFQNNGVVDDSQLPKDRFSAERLKGVDSTLKIQPAKLEDSAVYLCASSRIQGRAEQFFGPGTRLTVL.

The rearrangement links TRBV6-5 to TRBJ2-1; 8 nucleotides agree with TRBD2. Germline lookup yields CDR1 MNHEY and CDR2 SVGAGI. V gave up 5 bases and J gave up 7 bases; unmatched junction bases: 10. The CDR3 length is 15 residues. The CDR3 protein is CASSRGRTSWNEQFF. CDR3 DNA sequence: TGTGCCAGCAGTCGGGGAAGGACTAGCTGGAATGAGCAGTTCTTC.

The chain combines TRBV28 with TRBJ1-5; 12 bases line up with TRBD1. This CDR3 is 15 amino acids long. Germline trimming cut 6 bases from V and 5 bases from J; bases unmatched to any gene: 5. The germline V gene encodes CDR1 MDHEN and CDR2 SYDVKM. The chain's CDR3 is CASRPGTGGYQPQHF. CDR3 nucleotide sequence: TGTGCCAGCAGACCCGGGACAGGGGGCTATCAGCCCCAGCATTTT.

The rearrangement uses TRBV11-3 and TRBJ1-1; D may be TRBD1 (5 bases). The germline V gene has CDR1 SGHNT and CDR2 YENEEA. This CDR3 contains 13 residues. V was shortened by 1 base and J by 7 bases, with 10 bases between the two germline ends. The CDR3 sequence: CASSLVEGYEAFF. For the CDR3, the DNA is TGTGCCAGCAGCTTAGTGGAGGGGTATGAAGCTTTCTTT.

This chain links TRBV25-1 with TRBJ2-1, with 9 bases lining up with TRBD2. CDR3 length: 14 amino acids. Germline lookup yields CDR1 MGHDK and CDR2 SYGVNS. Trimming removed 4 bases from V and 3 bases from J; junction bases left unmatched: 1. The CDR3 is CASSASGIYNEQFF. The CDR3 bases are TGTGCCAGCAGTGCTAGCGGGATCTACAATGAGCAGTTCTTC.

The rearrangement joins TRBV29-1 to TRBJ1-5; no clear D. Germline V gene lookup returns CDR1 SQVTM and CDR2 ANQGSEA. The CDR3 spans 9 residues. CDR3 sequence reads: CKRNQPQHF. The CDR3 bases are TGCAAGCGGAATCAGCCCCAGCATTTT.

V and J are TRBV11-1 and TRBJ2-5; 8 bases fit TRBD2. This CDR3 is built from 15 residues. Trimming cost V 5 bases and J 1 base; bases outside gene matches: 6. Germline loops: CDR1 SGHAT, CDR2 FQDESV (reference sequence). CDR3 residues: CASSMGLVVQETQYF. The DNA of the CDR3 is TGTGCCAGCAGCATGGGACTAGTTGTCCAAGAGACCCAGTACTTC.

The V call is TRBV7-9, the J call TRBJ1-1; 11 bases align to TRBD1. The V segment lost 3 bases and the J segment 3 bases; nucleotides outside the gene matches: 9. Germline-derived CDR1 and CDR2 are SEHNR and FQNEAQ (reference sequence). The CDR3 has 17 residues. CDR3 sequence reads: CASSFGQGARLDTEAFF. The CDR3 DNA sequence: TGTGCCAGCAGCTTCGGACAGGGGGCTCGCCTTGACACTGAAGCTTTCTTT. Looking up the rest from reference TRBV7-9 and TRBJ1-1 gives the full variable domain: DTGVSQNPRHKITKRGQNVTFRCDPISEHNRLYWYRQTLGQGPEFLTYFQNEAQLEKSRLLSDRFSAERPKGSFSTLEIQRTEQGDSAMYLCASSFGQGARLDTEAFFGQGTRLTVV.

This chain links TRBV11-2 with TRBJ2-1, with TRBD2 as a possible D gene (5 bases). Germline CDR1 and CDR2: SGHAT and FQNNGV. This CDR3 contains 14 residues. V lost 3 bases and J 5 bases, leaving 11 bases between the germline ends. The DNA of the CDR3 is TGTGCCAGCAGCTTCGGAGGACCGAACAATGAGCAGTTCTTC. Translated: CASSFGGPNNEQFF.

V gene TRBV2 combines with J gene TRBJ2-3; D is tentatively TRBD1 or TRBD2 (5 bases each). Trimming took off 4 bases at V and 0 bases at J, with 8 bases between the two ends. The CDR3 sequence is 14 residues long. Germline CDR1 and CDR2: SNHLY and FYNNEI. The CDR3 DNA is TGTGCCAGCAGTGTTGGGGGTAGCACAGATACGCAGTATTTT. This encodes CASSVGGSTDTQYF. Together with reference TRBV2 and TRBJ2-3, the CDR3 gives the full variable domain: EPEVTQTPSHQVTQMGQEVILRCVPISNHLYFYWYRQILGQKVEFLVSFYNNEISEKSEIFDDQFSVERPDGSNFTLKIRSTKLEDSAMYFCASSVGGSTDTQYFGPGTRLTVL.

The chain employs TRBV5-1 and TRBJ2-7; D unclear. Germline V CDR1 and CDR2: SGHRS, YFSETQ. V was trimmed by 4 bases and J by 6 bases, leaving 8 bases between them. This CDR3 comprises 11 residues. The CDR3 coding sequence is TGCGCCAGCAGCCTGGCGTCCGAGCAGTACTTC. Amino acids: CASSLASEQYF. The whole variable domain, remainder taken from reference TRBV5-1 and TRBJ2-7, is KAGVTQTPRYLIKTRGQQVTLSCSPISGHRSVSWYQQTPGQGLQFLFEYFSETQRNKGNFPGRFSGRQFSNSRSEMNVSTLELGDSALYLCASSLASEQYFGPGTRLTVT.

The chain carries TRBV18 and TRBJ2-7; 12 bases line up with TRBD2. The CDR3 spans 15 residues. V dropped 4 bases and J dropped 0; count of bases not matched to a gene: 1. Looked up from germline, CDR1 is KGHSH and CDR2 is LQKENI. CDR3 loop: CASSQTSGSSYEQYF. CDR3 bases: TGTGCCAGCTCACAGACTAGCGGGAGCTCCTACGAGCAGTACTTC.

The rearrangement links TRBV25-1 to TRBJ1-4, with TRBD1 matching 7 bases. The CDR3 spans 14 residues. The V gene end was trimmed by 6 bases and the J gene end by 2 bases; junction bases not matched to a gene: 3. From germline, CDR1 is MGHDK and CDR2 SYGVNS. As DNA, the CDR3 is TGTGCCAGCAGCGGACAGGCGACTAATGAAAAACTGTTTTTT. Its protein product is CASSGQATNEKLFF.